The 24 T cell receptor beta chains below were found in one sample sequenced in a study of blood T cells in healthy people across ages. Through a sample-barcoded 5' primer and a J-beta primer mix, a second PCR was run for roughly 7 to 12 cycles. TCRdb recomputed calls from the 5' RACE reads with MiXCR, one row per CDR3 protein. This table has about 780,000 distinct CDR3 sequences, more than 35% appearing once. The sequencing input was blood. The origin of the receptors is a man older than 75 in good health.

The CDR3 DNA follows: TGTGCCAGCAGTGAAGCGGTCCGGGGTTGGGAGCAGTTCTTC. Protein product: CASSEAVRGWEQFF. The chain is built from TRBV2 and TRBJ2-1; a possible D gene is TRBD2 (5 bases). V shed 0 bases and J shed 10 bases, with 13 bases lying between them. The germline CDR1 and CDR2 sequences are SNHLY and FYNNEI. The CDR3 spans 14 residues. The variable domain in full, with the rest retrieved from reference TRBV2 and TRBJ2-1, is EPEVTQTPSHQVTQMGQEVILRCVPISNHLYFYWYRQILGQKVEFLVSFYNNEISEKSEIFDDQFSVERPDGSNFTLKIRSTKLEDSAMYFCASSEAVRGWEQFFGPGTRLTVL.

V is TRBV28 and J is TRBJ2-7, with 7 bases fitting TRBD2. The V and J ends lost 7 bases and 7 bases, in that order; junction bases with no gene match: 7. This CDR3 is 12 amino acids long. The V gene's germline CDR1 is MDHEN and CDR2 SYDVKM. Written as DNA, the CDR3 is TGTGCCAGCACTAAGCGCGGGAGTGAGCAGTACTTC. This codes for CASTKRGSEQYF.

The V gene is TRBV6-6, the J gene TRBJ1-4; a weak D match, TRBD1 (6 bases). Germline V lookup: CDR1 MNHNY, CDR2 SVGAGI (reference sequence). This CDR3 comprises 15 residues. Trimming stripped 7 bases from V and 6 bases from J, with 18 bases between. CDR3 in DNA: TGTGCCAGCACTTTCCAGGGGCGCTCGGATGAAAAACTGTTTTTT. Encoded protein: CASTFQGRSDEKLFF.

The chain employs TRBV7-9 and TRBJ1-2, with a tentative D call TRBD1 (5 bases). Per germline, CDR1 SEHNR and CDR2 FQNEAQ (reference sequence). CDR3 size: 15 residues. V was pared by 6 bases and J by 0 bases, with 14 bases between. CDR3 nucleotide sequence: TGTGCCAGCAGGAAACTACAGGAGACTAACTATGGCTACACCTTC. Amino acids: CASRKLQETNYGYTF.

The chain couples TRBV20-1 to TRBJ2-1; D perhaps matches TRBD2 (6 bases). V shed 3 bases and J shed 9 bases, with 15 bases lying between them. CDR3 length equals 13 residues. Looked up from germline, CDR1 is DFQATT and CDR2 is SNEGSKA (reference sequence). In nucleotides, the CDR3 is TGCAGTGCTAGTATACGGGAGCCTAGTGAGCAGTTCTTC. This encodes CSASIREPSEQFF.

The V gene is TRBV7-2, the J gene TRBJ2-6; D is undetermined. This CDR3 is built from 15 residues. V was cut by 5 bases and J by 4 bases, with 12 bases left in between. Germline values: CDR1 SGHTA, CDR2 FQGNSA. The CDR3 loop is CASSPPDAGANVLTF. The CDR3, as DNA: TGTGCCAGCAGCCCGCCTGATGCAGGGGCCAACGTCCTGACTTTC.

On this clonotype itself: The germline gene is not matched at one end of the junction; a read error may be the cause. The V gene is TRBV6-6, the J gene TRBJ2-3, with TRBD2 identical over 7 bases. This CDR3 has 16 amino acids. The germline gives CDR1 MNHNY, CDR2 SVGAGI (reference sequence). The CDR3 sequence: CASRVSREKGTDMQYF. The DNA for the CDR3 is TGTGCCAGCAGGGTGTCGCGGGAGAAGGGCACAGATATGCAGTATTTT.

This clonotype was seen repeatedly, ten times or more. The J gene is TRBJ1-2, the V gene TRBV27, with D tentatively TRBD1 (5 bases). CDR3 length equals 13 residues. From germline, CDR1 is MNHEY and CDR2 SMNVEV (reference sequence). V shed 4 bases and J shed 2 bases, with 8 bases lying between them. The CDR3 DNA reads TGTGCCAGCAGTTCCGACAGAAACTATGGCTACACCTTC. Protein sequence: CASSSDRNYGYTF.

This chain connects TRBV7-2 to TRBJ2-5; maybe TRBD1 (6 bases). Gene TRBJ2-7 matches the end of the DNA better, so the J call may be wrong. The CDR3 extends over 17 amino acids. The germline V gene has CDR1 SGHTA and CDR2 FQGNSA. The CDR3 region is CASSLSGVGQGTHEQYF. The CDR3 DNA sequence: TGTGCCAGCAGCTTATCTGGTGTAGGGCAGGGGACCCACGAGCAGTACTTC.

This clonotype was seen a few times. This rearrangement joins TRBV14 to TRBJ2-5, with D maybe TRBD2 (6 bases). Trimming shortened V by 4 bases and J by 6 bases, and 21 bases separated the two germline ends. Germline-derived CDR1 and CDR2 are SGHDN and FVKESK. The CDR3 is 16 amino acids. The CDR3 reads CASSRTTGLPSKTQYF. The CDR3 coding sequence is TGTGCCAGCAGCCGCACCACGGGACTCCCTTCTAAGACCCAGTACTTC.

The chain recombines TRBV5-5 with TRBJ1-5, with D maybe TRBD1 (6 bases). Germline V CDR1 and CDR2: SGHKS, YYEKEE (reference sequence). The V end lost 7 bases, the J end lost 6 bases, and 17 bases lay between the germline ends. The CDR3 is 14 amino acids. CDR3 sequence reads: CASGDIPGSQPQHF. The DNA of the CDR3 is TGTGCCAGCGGGGACATTCCGGGGAGTCAGCCCCAGCATTTT. The variable domain in full, completed from reference TRBV5-5 and TRBJ1-5, reads DAGVTQSPTHLIKTRGQQVTLRCSPISGHKSVSWYQQVLGQGPQFIFQYYEKEERGRGNFPDRFSARQFPNYSSELNVNALLLGDSALYLCASGDIPGSQPQHFGDGTRLSIL.

The gene calls are TRBV20-1 and TRBJ2-6, with D possibly being TRBD2 (6 bases). The CDR3 consists of 17 residues. The V gene lost 0 bases and the J gene lost 0 bases, with 12 bases spanning the gap. Looked up from germline, CDR1 is DFQATT and CDR2 is SNEGSKA (reference sequence). The CDR3 region is CSARDKGLLSGANVLTF. The DNA of the CDR3 is TGCAGTGCTAGAGATAAAGGACTACTCTCTGGGGCCAACGTCCTGACTTTC.

This chain joins TRBV25-1 and TRBJ2-3; 13 positions agree with TRBD2. V shed 2 bases and J 4 bases; nucleotides not matched to a gene: 3. The germline V gene encodes CDR1 MGHDK and CDR2 SYGVNS. CDR3 length: 16 residues. DNA for the CDR3: TGTGCCAGCAGTGAACCCGGACTAGCGGGAGCAGATACGCAGTATTTT. It translates to CASSEPGLAGADTQYF.

The CDR3 coding sequence is TGTGCCAGCAGTTTGCCTCTAGCGGGGGGAAGCAATGAGCAGTTCTTC. Its protein product is CASSLPLAGGSNEQFF. This chain links TRBV28 with TRBJ2-1, with TRBD2 identical over 11 bases. This CDR3 has 16 amino acids. V lost 3 bases, J lost 6 bases, and 7 bases stayed unmatched. The germline V gene encodes CDR1 MDHEN and CDR2 SYDVKM.

This rearrangement joins TRBV6-1 to TRBJ1-5; D unresolved. CDR1 and CDR2 from the germline V gene are MNHNS and SASEGT. V lost 7 bases to trimming and J lost 3 bases, with 7 bases between them. There are 12 residues in the CDR3. CDR3 DNA sequence: TGTGCCAGCACCTTAACCAATCAGCCCCAGCATTTT. This translates into CASTLTNQPQHF.

This clonotype was detected only a few times. The rearrangement joins TRBV7-2 to TRBJ2-7; a weak D match, TRBD2 (6 bases). Germline V gives CDR1 SGHTA, CDR2 FQGNSA. The length of the CDR3 is 15 residues. The V end lost 1 base, the J end lost 3 bases, and 13 bases lay between the germline ends. The CDR3, as DNA: TGTGCCAGCAGCTTAGATGGAGGGCTGTACTACGAGCAGTACTTC. Its translation: CASSLDGGLYYEQYF.

Only a few counts were recorded for this clonotype. The chain carries TRBV28 and TRBJ2-4, with D perhaps matching TRBD1 (6 bases). The DNA end lines up better with TRBJ2-7; the J call may be wrong. The CDR3 contains 13 residues. The germline gives CDR1 MDHEN, CDR2 SYDVKM. The CDR3 protein is CASSFHRVYEQYF. The CDR3 DNA reads TGTGCCAGCAGTTTCCACAGGGTCTACGAGCAGTACTTC.

This chain connects TRBV2 to TRBJ1-1, with 7 bases identical to TRBD1. V was pared by 6 bases and J by 4 bases, with 14 bases of the junction left unmatched. Germline V lookup: CDR1 SNHLY, CDR2 FYNNEI. This CDR3 region has 16 residues. CDR3 DNA sequence: TGTGCCAGCAGAACAGGGGTCGTGGTTTTGAGCACTGAAGCTTTCTTT. This translates into CASRTGVVVLSTEAFF.

The chain employs TRBV20-1 and TRBJ1-2; a weak D match, TRBD1 (6 bases). The CDR3 covers 14 residues. Trimming stripped 0 bases from V and 6 bases from J, with 14 bases between. Germline V lookup: CDR1 DFQATT, CDR2 SNEGSKA (reference sequence). The CDR3: CSARDPGGADGYTF. For the CDR3, the DNA is TGCAGTGCTAGAGATCCGGGGGGCGCAGATGGCTACACCTTC.

This clonotype appeared many times. The chain joins TRBV5-1 to TRBJ2-5; 7 bases map to TRBD2. CDR1 and CDR2 from the germline V gene are SGHRS and YFSETQ. V gave up 0 bases and J gave up 3 bases; unmatched junction bases: 5. CDR3 length equals 15 residues. The CDR3 DNA follows: TGCGCCAGCAGCTTGGCGATTGCGGGAGAAGAGACCCAGTACTTC. This gives the protein CASSLAIAGEETQYF.

In its sample, this clonotype was seen a few times. The V and J genes are TRBV10-3 and TRBJ2-7; TRBD1 is a possible D gene (6 bases). Germline CDR1 ENHRY, CDR2 SYGVKD. The CDR3 length is 16 residues. Trimming removed 3 bases from V and 6 bases from J, with 21 bases in between. CDR3 coding DNA: TGTGCCATCAGTGACCCCGATCGGACAGCCCCGGGCGAGCAGTACTTC. The encoded protein is CAISDPDRTAPGEQYF.

J is TRBJ2-3 and V is TRBV5-1; 9 bases agree with TRBD1. Trimming at V came to 3 bases and at J to 3 bases, leaving 5 bases not matched to a gene. The CDR3 is 15 amino acids. CDR1 SGHRS and CDR2 YFSETQ come from the germline V gene. CDR3 bases: TGCGCCAGCAGCTCCAACAGGGGGCAGACAGATACGCAGTATTTT. As protein: CASSSNRGQTDTQYF.

The V gene is TRBV20-1, the J gene TRBJ2-3; perhaps TRBD1 as D (5 bases). With 3 bases removed from V and 0 bases from J, the gap between germline ends came to 16 bases. Germline V gene data show CDR1 as DFQATT and CDR2 as SNEGSKA (reference sequence). The length of the CDR3 is 16 residues. The CDR3 region has the DNA TGCAGTGCTAGTCCCTGGGGCTCTCGTAGCACAGATACGCAGTATTTT. Its protein product is CSASPWGSRSTDTQYF.

This clonotype was observed a few times. The gene calls are TRBV7-3 and TRBJ2-1; 11 bases map to TRBD2. CDR1 is SGHTA, CDR2 FQGTGA, per germline. The CDR3 consists of 14 residues. V shed 1 base and J 9 bases; nucleotides not matched to a gene: 2. The CDR3 loop is CASSLNLAGGEQFF. The DNA for the CDR3 is TGTGCCAGCAGCTTAAACCTAGCGGGAGGTGAGCAGTTCTTC.